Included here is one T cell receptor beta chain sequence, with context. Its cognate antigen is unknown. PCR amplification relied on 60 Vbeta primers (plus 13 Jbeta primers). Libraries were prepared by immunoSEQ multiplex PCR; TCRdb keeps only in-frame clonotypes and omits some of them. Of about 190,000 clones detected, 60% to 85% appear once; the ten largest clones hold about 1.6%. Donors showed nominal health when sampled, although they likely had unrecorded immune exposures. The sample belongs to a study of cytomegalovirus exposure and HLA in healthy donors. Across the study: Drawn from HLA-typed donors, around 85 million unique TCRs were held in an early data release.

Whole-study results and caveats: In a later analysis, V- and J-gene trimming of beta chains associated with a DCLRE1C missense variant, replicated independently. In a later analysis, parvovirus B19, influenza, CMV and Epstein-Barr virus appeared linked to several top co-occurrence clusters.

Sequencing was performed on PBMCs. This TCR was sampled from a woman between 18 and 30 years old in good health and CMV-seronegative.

CDR3: CASSPPIALGVAEAFF. In DNA form, the CDR3 reads TGTGCCAGCTCACCACCGATCGCCCTCGGGGTGGCTGAAGCTTTCTTT. The chain joins TRBV18 to TRBJ1-1; the D is unclear. The CDR3 runs 16 residues. Germline V gives CDR1 KGHSH, CDR2 LQKENI. Trimming took 0 bases from V and 6 from J, leaving 17 bases between them.